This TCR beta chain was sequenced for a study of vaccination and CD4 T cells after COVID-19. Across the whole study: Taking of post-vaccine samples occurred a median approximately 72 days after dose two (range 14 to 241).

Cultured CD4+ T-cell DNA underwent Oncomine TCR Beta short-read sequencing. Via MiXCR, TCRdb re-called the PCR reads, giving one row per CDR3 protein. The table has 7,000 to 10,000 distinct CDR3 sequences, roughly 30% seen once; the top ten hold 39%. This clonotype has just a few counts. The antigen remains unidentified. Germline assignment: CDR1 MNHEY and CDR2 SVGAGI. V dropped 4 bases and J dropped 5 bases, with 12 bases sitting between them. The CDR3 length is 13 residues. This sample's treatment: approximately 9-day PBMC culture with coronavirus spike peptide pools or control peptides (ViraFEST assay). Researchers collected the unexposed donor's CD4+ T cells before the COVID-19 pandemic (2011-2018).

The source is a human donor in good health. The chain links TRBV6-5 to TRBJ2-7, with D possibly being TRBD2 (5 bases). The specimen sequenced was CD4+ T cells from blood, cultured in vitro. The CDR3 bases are TGTGCCAGCAGTTGGAGGCCCTCGGACGAGCAGTACTTC. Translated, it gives CASSWRPSDEQYF.